This TCR beta chain derives from a study of blood T cell repertoires in COVID-19. CDR3 size: 14 residues. V lost 0 bases and J 4 bases, leaving 10 bases between the germline ends. Germline V gene sequence: CDR1 SGHTS, CDR2 YDEGEE. The assay was immunoSEQ multiplex PCR, and TCRdb's table has in-frame clones only and misses some. The sample has around 270,000 clones; roughly 84% are singletons. This sequence joins TRBV5-8 and TRBJ1-2; no clear D gene. Input material: peripheral blood. This receptor was identified in a woman in her 40s who had recovered from COVID-19. CDR3 DNA sequence: TGTGCCAGCAGCTTGGTAGAACCCGCCTATGGCTACACCTTC. Translation: CASSLVEPAYGYTF. Together with reference TRBV5-8 and TRBJ1-2, the CDR3 gives the full variable domain: EAGVTQSPTHLIKTRGQQATLRCSPISGHTSVYWYQQALGLGLQFLLWYDEGEERNRGNFPPRFSGRQFPNYSSELNVNALELEDSALYLCASSLVEPAYGYTFGSGTRLTVV.